This TCR beta chain comes out of a study of neoadjuvant anti-PD-1 for oral cavity cancer (dated by TCRdb to 2020 to 2022). Study-level background: Before undergoing curative-intent surgical resection, most patients got three to four biweekly nivolumab doses at 3 mg/kg. Patients with complete response, partial response or stable disease by RECIST 1.1 were defined as responders, whereas patients with progression were defined as non-responders. For patients who did not progress, a fourth nivolumab dose was given around day 43, followed by definitive surgical resection on days 50-56. An approximately 32% response rate was observed in the parent correlative cohort, in which around 13 patients were included.

About this clone itself: Its antigen is not yet known. No base quality information exists; no much larger clone differs at one position.

Summary of the overall study and its limitations: Higher pretreatment blood Treg/Th17 ratios correlated with higher pretreatment blood TCRbeta clonality and lower post-treatment tumor TCRbeta clonality. The TCR analyses had only a few patients in each response group, and the authors called for validation in larger cohorts. After neoadjuvant nivolumab, significantly higher T cell clonality (Gini index) was found within PBMCs in non-responders than in responders.

For deep sequencing, PBMC libraries mostly used 400 to 500 ng of input genomic DNA, with six replicates for each sample. The immunoSEQ hsTCRbeta kit was used to prepare TCRbeta libraries according to the manufacturer's instructions. An Illumina NovaSeq 6000 S4 flow cell was used to sequence the final libraries, which had first been combined to 3 nM. Per the original workflow: Raw data preprocessing and quality control were performed with the immunoSEQ Analyzer. The analysis was limited to productive rearrangements, and each clonotype was defined by a unique CDR3 amino acid sequence. Repertoire clonality was estimated as the Gini-Simpson index, which was calculated using the R package tcR. Student's t test was used to compare Gini indices, and Pearson correlation was used to assess associations with tumor size change. Held by TCRdb, this immuneACCESS table contains in-frame sequences only and omits some clones. Under half of the omission traces to an unresolved V gene where checked; the cause of the rest is unknown. V and J calls and clone size are those listed in that table; D and trimming were worked out from the DNA. Present in this sample are 84,000 or so clones, 84% of which were seen just once. The ten largest account for around 3.2% of the sample.

The junction shows trimming of 5 bases on V and 4 bases on J, plus 11 bases between the germline ends. The CDR3 contains 13 residues, cysteine and phenylalanine counted. Here the CDR3 DNA is all that survives: 39 bases in frame from base 1. The CDR1 and CDR2 encoded by the germline V gene (reference sequence) are LNHDA and SQIVND. This specimen's time point label, per the study, means: before neoadjuvant nivolumab. Patients were newly diagnosed with stage II-IVA oral cavity squamous cell carcinoma and had received no prior systemic or radiation treatment. The cohort was made up of patients with locally advanced, HPV-negative oral cavity squamous cell carcinoma. No culture maintenance or expansion was done, as the peripheral blood mononuclear cells went straight to analysis. The samples were drawn from a longitudinal correlative study tied to a single-arm phase II trial testing neoadjuvant nivolumab in oral cavity squamous cell carcinoma. Subject-matched pre- and post-treatment PBMCs and tumors from three responders and three non-responders were subjected to genomic DNA-based TCRbeta sequencing. Peripheral blood mononuclear cells were drawn once before nivolumab treatment and a second time after treatment, when surgery took place. The Maxwell RSC DNA from Cells kit was used to extract genomic DNA from PBMCs.

Source: PBMCs, taken before nivolumab (anti-PD-1) treatment. This sequence uses TRBV19 and TRBJ1-1; a confident D gene designation cannot be given. The receptor comes from a person aged 35-79 years with oral cavity squamous cell carcinoma. CDR3 reads: CASSWREGTEAFF. The nucleotides read TGTGCCAGTAGTTGGAGGGAGGGCACTGAAGCTTTCTTT.